This T cell receptor beta chain was obtained from a study of shared clonotypes between healthy human individuals. About this clone itself: What it binds is not known.

The unsorted samples took approximately 98 million PBMCs to get genomic DNA. The assay was run at deep level. Data came from immunoSEQ multiplex PCR; TCRdb stores just in-frame clones and leaves some out. The data contain about 480,000 clones, 60% to 80% of them seen just once; the ten biggest clones take up around an eighth. CDR1 is SNHLY, CDR2 FYNNEI, per germline. Unmatched junction bases numbered 6, after V lost 7 bases and J lost 5 bases. The CDR3 spans 13 residues. The study, taken as a whole, reports: Clonotype sharing among donors, it was expected, would be affected by sequencing depth.

Sequences were obtained from PBMCs. This clonotype was obtained from a woman in her thirties or forties in good health. Some clones in this sample may be carry-over from other donors' samples. The chain employs TRBV2 and TRBJ2-5, with 8 bases that match TRBD2. The chain's CDR3 is CASTGLVGETQYF. In nucleotides, the CDR3 is TGTGCCAGCACGGGACTAGTGGGGGAGACCCAGTACTTC.